The subject of this entry is one T cell receptor beta chain. This sample was included in a study of blood T cells in healthy people across ages. Sample-barcoded 5' priming and a J-beta primer mix drove a second PCR of 7 to 11 cycles. All samples yielded 2.5 million or more CDR3-containing paired-end reads. MiXCR, run by TCRdb on the 5' RACE reads, gives a single entry per CDR3 protein. The top ten clones hold about a sixth of a sample with about 800,000 distinct CDR3 sequences, about 42% of them seen once. Germline trimming cut 6 bases from V and 8 bases from J; bases unmatched to any gene: 6. CDR1 MNHEY and CDR2 SVGEGT come from the germline V gene. The CDR3 spans 14 residues.

The clonotype originates from a man older than 75 in good health. The rearrangement links TRBV6-2 or TRBV6-3 to TRBJ2-1, with 11 bases matching TRBD2. Sample: blood. In DNA, the CDR3 is TGTGCCAGCAGATTAGCGGGAGGGGTCGATGAGCAGTTCTTC. Amino acid sequence: CASRLAGGVDEQFF.